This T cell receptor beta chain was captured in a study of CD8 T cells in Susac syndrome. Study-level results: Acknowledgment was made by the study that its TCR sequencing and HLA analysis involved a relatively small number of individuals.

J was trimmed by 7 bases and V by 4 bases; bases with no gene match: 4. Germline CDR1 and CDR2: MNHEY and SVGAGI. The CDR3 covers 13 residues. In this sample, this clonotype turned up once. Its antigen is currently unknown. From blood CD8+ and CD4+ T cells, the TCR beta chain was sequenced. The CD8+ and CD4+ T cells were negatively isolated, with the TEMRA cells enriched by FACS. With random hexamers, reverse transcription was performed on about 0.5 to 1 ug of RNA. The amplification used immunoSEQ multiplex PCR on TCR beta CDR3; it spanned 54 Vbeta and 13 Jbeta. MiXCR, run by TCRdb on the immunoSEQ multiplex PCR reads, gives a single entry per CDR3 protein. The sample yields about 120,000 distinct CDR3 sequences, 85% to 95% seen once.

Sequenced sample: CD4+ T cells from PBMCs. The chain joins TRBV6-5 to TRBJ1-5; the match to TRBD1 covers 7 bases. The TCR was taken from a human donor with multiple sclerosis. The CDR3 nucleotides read TGTGCCAGCAGTTCACAGGGGAACCAGCCCCAGCATTTT. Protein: CASSSQGNQPQHF.